A single sample is the source of the 10 T cell receptor beta chains below, sequenced in a study of T cell responses to AZD1222 COVID-19 vaccine. Profiling relied on immunoSEQ multiplex PCR, and the TCRdb table lists in-frame clones only, not all of them. The sample consists of 100,000 or so clones, just under 95% of them appearing once. Source: peripheral blood, taken on day 0 of AZD1222 vaccination. The origin of the receptors is an adult in good health.

The chain combines TRBV7-2 with TRBJ1-1; D is undetermined. From germline, CDR1 is SGHTA and CDR2 FQGNSA. This CDR3 is built from 16 residues. The V and J ends lost 5 bases and 1 base respectively, with 17 bases between them. CDR3 loop: CASSLISFWENTEAFF. CDR3 DNA sequence: TGTGCCAGCAGCCTAATCTCATTTTGGGAGAACACTGAAGCTTTCTTT.

The rearrangement links TRBV27 to TRBJ2-7; TRBD1 aligns across 8 bases. V gave up 3 bases and J gave up 2 bases; unmatched junction bases: 3. CDR1 and CDR2 (germline): MNHEY, SMNVEV (reference sequence). This CDR3 spans 14 amino acids. The CDR3 spells CASSFQTGAYEQYF. CDR3 coding DNA: TGTGCCAGCAGTTTTCAGACAGGGGCCTACGAGCAGTACTTC.

This sequence joins TRBV7-9 and TRBJ1-6; D unclear. Looked up from germline, CDR1 is SEHNR and CDR2 is FQNEAQ (reference sequence). CDR3 length: 16 amino acids. V lost 1 base and J lost 0, with 7 bases in between. The CDR3 DNA reads as TGTGCCAGCAGCTTAGAACAGAGCTCCTATAATTCACCCCTCCACTTT. Its translation: CASSLEQSSYNSPLHF.

The CDR3 nucleotides read TGTGCCAGCAGTCCCCGGAGGCTATTGGAAGATACGCAGTATTTT. This sequence encodes CASSPRRLLEDTQYF. This rearrangement joins TRBV6-2 or TRBV6-3 to TRBJ2-3; D perhaps matches TRBD2 (5 bases). Trimming removed 5 bases from V and 5 bases from J, with 17 bases in between. This CDR3 has 15 amino acids. The V gene's germline CDR1 is MNHEY and CDR2 SVGEGT.

V gene TRBV27 combines with J gene TRBJ1-6, with 7 nucleotides matching TRBD1. Per the germline V gene, CDR1 is MNHEY and CDR2 is SMNVEV (reference sequence). CDR3 length: 17 amino acids. V shed 3 bases, J shed 3 bases, and the junction held 8 bases outside the gene matches. The CDR3 DNA reads as TGTGCCAGCAGTTTGAAGACAGGGAGCGGCTATAATTCACCCCTCCACTTT. It encodes CASSLKTGSGYNSPLHF.

The chain uses TRBV2 and TRBJ2-7; TRBD2 matches 10 bases. Germline loops: CDR1 SNHLY, CDR2 FYNNEI. There are 14 residues in the CDR3. The junction had 3 bases not matched to a gene; V was cut back by 5 bases and J by 2 bases. CDR3 amino acids: CASSTGLAAYEQYF. The CDR3 bases are TGTGCCAGCAGTACCGGACTAGCGGCCTACGAGCAGTACTTC.

The V gene is TRBV5-8, the J gene TRBJ2-1; 9 bases are a match to TRBD1. The CDR3 is 14 amino acids. With 5 bases clipped from V and 9 bases from J, the junction kept 9 bases outside the gene matches. Per the germline V gene, CDR1 is SGHTS and CDR2 is YDEGEE. CDR3 in amino acids: CASRRTGVSGEQFF. DNA for the CDR3: TGTGCCAGCAGGCGGACAGGGGTATCGGGTGAGCAGTTCTTC.

The gene calls are TRBV7-9 and TRBJ2-3; TRBD1 aligns across 7 bases. The trim removed 2 bases at V and 0 bases at J, leaving 2 bases unmatched. This CDR3 comprises 15 residues. Germline values: CDR1 SEHNR, CDR2 FQNEAQ (reference sequence). The CDR3 region is CASSLWDRSTDTQYF. CDR3 nucleotide sequence: TGTGCCAGCAGCTTATGGGACAGAAGCACAGATACGCAGTATTTT. Supplemented by reference TRBV7-9 and TRBJ2-3, the full variable domain reads DTGVSQNPRHKITKRGQNVTFRCDPISEHNRLYWYRQTLGQGPEFLTYFQNEAQLEKSRLLSDRFSAERPKGSFSTLEIQRTEQGDSAMYLCASSLWDRSTDTQYFGPGTRLTVL.

This chain links TRBV2 with TRBJ2-2; D gene unclear. Germline-derived CDR1 and CDR2 are SNHLY and FYNNEI. This CDR3 region has 13 residues. The ends were cut back, 6 bases at V and 8 bases at J, with 13 bases in the middle. CDR3 coding DNA: TGTGCCAGCAGAGTACGGCCGTCGGGGGAGCTGTTTTTT. Protein sequence: CASRVRPSGELFF. Full variable domain (missing parts from reference TRBV2 and TRBJ2-2): EPEVTQTPSHQVTQMGQEVILRCVPISNHLYFYWYRQILGQKVEFLVSFYNNEISEKSEIFDDQFSVERPDGSNFTLKIRSTKLEDSAMYFCASRVRPSGELFFGEGSRLTVL.

The CDR3 here is CSARDRARPTF. In nucleotides, the CDR3 is TGCAGTGCTAGAGATAGGGCGAGGCCTACCTTC. V is TRBV20-1 and J is TRBJ1-2; no clear D. Trimming shortened V by 0 bases and J by 14 bases, and 13 bases separated the two germline ends. Germline lookup yields CDR1 DFQATT and CDR2 SNEGSKA (reference sequence). This CDR3 has 11 amino acids.